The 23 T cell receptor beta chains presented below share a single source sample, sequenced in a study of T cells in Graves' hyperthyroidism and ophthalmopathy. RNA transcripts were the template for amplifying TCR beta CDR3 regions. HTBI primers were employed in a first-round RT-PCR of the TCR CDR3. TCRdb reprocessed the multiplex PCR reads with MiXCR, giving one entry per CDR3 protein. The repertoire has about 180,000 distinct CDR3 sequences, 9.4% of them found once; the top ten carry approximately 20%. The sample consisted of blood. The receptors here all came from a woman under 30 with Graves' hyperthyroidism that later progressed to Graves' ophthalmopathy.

The CDR3 DNA follows: TGCGCCAGCAGCCAAGGACCTCGGGACAGGGTAGATTCACCCCTCCACTTT. It translates to CASSQGPRDRVDSPLHF. V and J are TRBV4-1 and TRBJ1-6; 9 bases match TRBD1. The trim removed 1 base at V and 8 bases at J, leaving 9 bases unmatched. The CDR3 has 17 amino acids. Germline CDR1 and CDR2: MGHRA and YSYEKL.

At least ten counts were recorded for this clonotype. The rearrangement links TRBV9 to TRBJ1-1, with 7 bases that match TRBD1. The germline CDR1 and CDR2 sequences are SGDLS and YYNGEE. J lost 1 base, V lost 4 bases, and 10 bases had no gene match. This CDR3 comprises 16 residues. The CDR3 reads CASSYHRGVRNTEAFF. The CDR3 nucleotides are TGTGCCAGCAGCTACCACAGGGGTGTGAGGAACACTGAAGCTTTCTTT.

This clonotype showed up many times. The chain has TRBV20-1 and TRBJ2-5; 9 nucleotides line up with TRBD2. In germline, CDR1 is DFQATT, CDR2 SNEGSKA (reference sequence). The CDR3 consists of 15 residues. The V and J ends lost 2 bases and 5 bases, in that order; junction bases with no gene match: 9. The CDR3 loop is CSARMGREGPETQYF. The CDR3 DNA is TGCAGTGCTAGAATGGGGCGGGAGGGCCCGGAGACCCAGTACTTC.

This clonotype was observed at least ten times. CDR3: CASSLAQGWAEQFF. The CDR3 DNA is TGCGCCAGCAGCTTGGCACAGGGCTGGGCTGAGCAGTTCTTC. The chain carries TRBV5-1 and TRBJ2-1, with D tentatively TRBD1 (6 bases). The CDR3 extends over 14 amino acids. Trimming pared 0 bases from V and 9 bases from J, leaving 13 bases between. Germline V gene sequence: CDR1 SGHRS, CDR2 YFSETQ.

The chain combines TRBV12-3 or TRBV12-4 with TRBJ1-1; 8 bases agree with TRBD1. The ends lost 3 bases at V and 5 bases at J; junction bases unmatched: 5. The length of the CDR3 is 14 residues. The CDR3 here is CASSFQGARTEAFF. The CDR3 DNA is TGTGCCAGCAGTTTTCAGGGGGCGAGGACTGAAGCTTTCTTT.

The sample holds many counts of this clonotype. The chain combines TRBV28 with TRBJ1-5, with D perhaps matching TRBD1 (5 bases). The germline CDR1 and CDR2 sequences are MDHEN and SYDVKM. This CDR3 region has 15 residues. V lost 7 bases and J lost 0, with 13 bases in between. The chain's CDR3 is CASNKQGYSNQPQHF. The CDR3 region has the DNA TGTGCCAGCAACAAGCAGGGCTATAGCAATCAGCCCCAGCATTTT.

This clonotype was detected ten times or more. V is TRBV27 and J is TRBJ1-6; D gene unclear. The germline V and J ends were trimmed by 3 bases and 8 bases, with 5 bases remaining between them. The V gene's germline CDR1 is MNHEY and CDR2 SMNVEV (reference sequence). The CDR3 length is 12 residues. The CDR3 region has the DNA TGTGCCAGCAGTTTCTCCTATTCACCCCTCCACTTT. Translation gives CASSFSYSPLHF.

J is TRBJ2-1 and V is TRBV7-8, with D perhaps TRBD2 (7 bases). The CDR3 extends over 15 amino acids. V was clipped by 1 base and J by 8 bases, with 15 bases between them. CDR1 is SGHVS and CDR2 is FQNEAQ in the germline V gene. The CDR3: CASSLGIGGGDEQFF. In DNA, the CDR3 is TGTGCCAGCAGCTTAGGTATTGGCGGGGGCGATGAGCAGTTCTTC.

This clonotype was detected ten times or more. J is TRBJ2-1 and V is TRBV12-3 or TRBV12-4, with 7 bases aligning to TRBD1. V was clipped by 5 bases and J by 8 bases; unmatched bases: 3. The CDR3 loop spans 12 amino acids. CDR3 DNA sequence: TGTGCCAGCAGTAACAGGGGTGATGAGCAGTTCTTC. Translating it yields CASSNRGDEQFF.

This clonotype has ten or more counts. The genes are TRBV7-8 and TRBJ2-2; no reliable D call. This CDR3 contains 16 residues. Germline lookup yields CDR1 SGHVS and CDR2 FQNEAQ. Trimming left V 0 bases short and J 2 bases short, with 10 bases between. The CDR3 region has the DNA TGTGCCAGCAGCTTAGCGTTTGAGACAAACACCGGGGAGCTGTTTTTT. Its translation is CASSLAFETNTGELFF.

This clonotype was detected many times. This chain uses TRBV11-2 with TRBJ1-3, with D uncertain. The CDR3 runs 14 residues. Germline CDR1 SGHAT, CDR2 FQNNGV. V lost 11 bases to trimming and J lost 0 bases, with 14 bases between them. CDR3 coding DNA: TGTGCCGGTGGCGGCGGGAACTCTGGAAACACCATATATTTT. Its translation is CAGGGGNSGNTIYF.

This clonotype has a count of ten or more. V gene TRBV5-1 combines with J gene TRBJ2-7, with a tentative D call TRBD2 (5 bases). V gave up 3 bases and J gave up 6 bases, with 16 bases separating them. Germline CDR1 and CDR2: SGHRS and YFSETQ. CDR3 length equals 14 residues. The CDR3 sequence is CASSSRREGGEQYF. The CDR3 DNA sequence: TGCGCCAGCAGCTCACGACGGGAAGGAGGCGAGCAGTACTTC.

The CDR3 region is CASSFRVGSEKLFF. The CDR3 DNA is TGTGCCAGCAGCTTCAGGGTTGGTAGCGAAAAACTGTTTTTT. V is TRBV7-6 and J is TRBJ1-4, with D tentatively TRBD1 (5 bases). Trimming shortened V by 3 bases and J by 8 bases, and 13 bases separated the two germline ends. From germline, CDR1 is SGHVS and CDR2 FNYEAQ. CDR3 length: 14 residues.

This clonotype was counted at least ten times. CDR3 amino acids: CASSTQGKNTEAFF. In DNA, the CDR3 is TGTGCCAGCAGTACCCAGGGAAAGAACACTGAAGCTTTCTTT. The chain recombines TRBV6-1 with TRBJ1-1; D perhaps matches TRBD1 (5 bases). V was cut by 5 bases and J by 1 base, with 11 bases left in between. This CDR3 is built from 14 residues. Germline V lookup: CDR1 MNHNS, CDR2 SASEGT.

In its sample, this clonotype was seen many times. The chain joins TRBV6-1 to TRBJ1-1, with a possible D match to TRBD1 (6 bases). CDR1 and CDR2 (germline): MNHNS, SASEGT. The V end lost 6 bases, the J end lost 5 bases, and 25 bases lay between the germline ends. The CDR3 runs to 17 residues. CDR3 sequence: CASRHLQYRGGLTEAFF. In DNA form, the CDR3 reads TGTGCCAGCAGGCACTTACAATATCGGGGGGGGCTAACTGAAGCTTTCTTT.

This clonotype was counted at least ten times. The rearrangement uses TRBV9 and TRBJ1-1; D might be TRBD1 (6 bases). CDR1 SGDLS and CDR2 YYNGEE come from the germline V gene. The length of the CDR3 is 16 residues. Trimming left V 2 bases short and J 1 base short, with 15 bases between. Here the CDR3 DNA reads TGTGCCAGCAGCGTCAGCTGGGACAACCCGAACACTGAAGCTTTCTTT. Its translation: CASSVSWDNPNTEAFF. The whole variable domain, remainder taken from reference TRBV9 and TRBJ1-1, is DSGVTQTPKHLITATGQRVTLRCSPRSGDLSVYWYQQSLDQGLQFLIQYYNGEERAKGNILERFSAQQFPDLHSELNLSSLELGDSALYFCASSVSWDNPNTEAFFGQGTRLTVV.

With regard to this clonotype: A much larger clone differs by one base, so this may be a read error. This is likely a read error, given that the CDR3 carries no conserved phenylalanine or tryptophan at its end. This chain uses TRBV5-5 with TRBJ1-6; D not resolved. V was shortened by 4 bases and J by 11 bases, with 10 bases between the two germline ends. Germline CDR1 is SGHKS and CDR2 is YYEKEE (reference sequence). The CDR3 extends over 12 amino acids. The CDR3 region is CASSAALPPLHS. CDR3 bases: TGTGCCAGCAGCGCGGCTTTGCCACCCCTCCACTCT.

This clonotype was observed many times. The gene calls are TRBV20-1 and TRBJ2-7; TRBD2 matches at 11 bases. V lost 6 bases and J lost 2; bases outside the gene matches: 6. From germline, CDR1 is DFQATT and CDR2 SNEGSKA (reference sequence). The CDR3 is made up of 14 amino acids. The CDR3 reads CSATTSGRAYEQYF. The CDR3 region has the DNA TGCAGTGCCACTACTAGCGGGAGAGCCTACGAGCAGTACTTC.

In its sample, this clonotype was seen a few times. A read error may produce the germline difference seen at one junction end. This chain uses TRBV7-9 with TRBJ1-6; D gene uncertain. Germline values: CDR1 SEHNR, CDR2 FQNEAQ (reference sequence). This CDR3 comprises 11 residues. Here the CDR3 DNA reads TGTGCCAGCAGTGGACCAGTACCCTTCCACTTT. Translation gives CASSGPVPFHF.

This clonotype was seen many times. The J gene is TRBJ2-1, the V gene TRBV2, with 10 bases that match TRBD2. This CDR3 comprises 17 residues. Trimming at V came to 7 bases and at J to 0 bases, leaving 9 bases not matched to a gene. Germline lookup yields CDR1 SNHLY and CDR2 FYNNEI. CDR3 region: CASKASGGLSSYNEQFF. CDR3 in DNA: TGTGCCAGCAAAGCTAGCGGGGGCTTGAGCTCCTACAATGAGCAGTTCTTC.

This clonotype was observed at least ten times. The CDR3 region has the DNA TGTGCCAGCAGCTTTTCTAGCGGTGAGGGGAATGAGCAGTTCTTC. Encoded protein: CASSFSSGEGNEQFF. The chain carries TRBV11-2 and TRBJ2-1; 7 nucleotides agree with TRBD2. The CDR3 length is 15 residues. V shed 3 bases, J shed 7 bases, and the junction held 9 bases outside the gene matches. CDR1 is SGHAT, CDR2 FQNNGV, per germline.

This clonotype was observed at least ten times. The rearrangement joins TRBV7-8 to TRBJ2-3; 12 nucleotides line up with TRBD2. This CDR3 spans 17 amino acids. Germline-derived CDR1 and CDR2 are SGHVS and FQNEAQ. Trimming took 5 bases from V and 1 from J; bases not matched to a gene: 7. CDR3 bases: TGTGCCAGCAGCGGACCACGGACTAGCGGGGGCACAGATACGCAGTATTTT. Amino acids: CASSGPRTSGGTDTQYF.

CDR3: CASSYLAGGRDTQYF. CDR3 nucleotide sequence: TGCGCCAGCAGCTACCTAGCGGGAGGTAGAGATACGCAGTATTTT. The chain is built from TRBV5-1 and TRBJ2-3; 11 bases line up with TRBD2. The junction had 5 bases not matched to a gene; V was cut back by 3 bases and J by 5 bases. Germline values: CDR1 SGHRS, CDR2 YFSETQ. This CDR3 is 15 amino acids long.